Ten or more counts support the clone carrying this TCR beta chain. Per germline, CDR1 SQVTM and CDR2 ANQGSEA. V shed 7 bases, J shed 4 bases, and the junction held 6 bases outside the gene matches. The CDR3 sequence is 13 residues long. These data come from a study of low-dose radiotherapy and immunotherapy resistance in tumors. Covering alpha and beta chains, TRAV- and TRBV-specific primers were used for the first-strand cDNA. It was with a constant-region primer and a V-primer adapter that TCRs were amplified over roughly 20 PCR cycles. TCRdb fed the reads into MiXCR, producing one record per CDR3 protein. The sample lists 65,000 to 95,000 distinct CDR3 sequences, over 15% occurring once. Time point denoted: before trial treatment.

This receptor was taken from a male donor with prostate cancer. J is TRBJ1-1 and V is TRBV29-1, with 10 bases that match TRBD1. The material was PBMCs, obtained before treatment. The CDR3 coding sequence is TGCAGCGGAGGACAGGGGGTTGGCACTGAAGCTTTCTTT. It translates to CSGGQGVGTEAFF.